The 27 T cell receptor beta chains listed next were all sequenced from one sample in a study of blood T cell repertoires in COVID-19. Assay used: immunoSEQ multiplex PCR; TCRdb lists only in-frame clones, some missing. The sample has about 170,000 clones, around 90% seen once. Sample: peripheral blood. These receptors were collected from a man younger than 35 with COVID-19, enrolled during active disease.

The chain links TRBV28 to TRBJ1-1; D perhaps matches TRBD1 (6 bases). Deletions cut 5 bases from V and 4 bases from J, with 17 bases between. From germline, CDR1 is MDHEN and CDR2 SYDVKM. This CDR3 is built from 15 residues. The DNA of the CDR3 is TGTGCCAGCAGTGTCTCTGGGGGGGGCGTCACTGAAGCTTTCTTT. This gives the protein CASSVSGGGVTEAFF.

The chain recombines TRBV14 with TRBJ1-6; unclear D gene. This CDR3 has 17 amino acids. Looked up from germline, CDR1 is SGHDN and CDR2 is FVKESK. V dropped 0 bases and J dropped 6 bases, with 15 bases sitting between them. Here the CDR3 reads CASSQDHYLESNSPLHF. In DNA, the CDR3 is TGTGCCAGCAGCCAAGACCACTATTTGGAATCTAATTCACCCCTCCACTTT.

The chain recombines TRBV5-4 with TRBJ1-3, with TRBD1 matching over 7 bases. Germline CDR1 SGHNT, CDR2 YYREEE (reference sequence). The CDR3 consists of 17 residues. V was clipped by 2 bases and J by 4 bases; unmatched bases: 12. The CDR3 sequence is CASSFSGEGAPGNTIYF. CDR3 DNA: TGTGCCAGCAGCTTTTCGGGTGAGGGGGCGCCGGGAAACACCATATATTTT.

This clone was counted a few times. This chain uses TRBV6-5 with TRBJ2-5; D is perhaps TRBD1 (5 bases). This CDR3 is built from 16 residues. The germline CDR1 and CDR2 sequences are MNHEY and SVGAGI. V lost 0 bases and J lost 5, with 16 bases in between. The CDR3: CASSYSGQGRGETQYF. The CDR3 bases are TGTGCCAGCAGTTACTCTGGGCAGGGTAGAGGCGAGACCCAGTACTTC.

J is TRBJ1-2 and V is TRBV10-2, with 8 positions matching TRBD1. This CDR3 has 16 amino acids. V lost 3 bases and J lost 4; bases outside the gene matches: 10. The germline V gene has CDR1 WSHSY and CDR2 SAAADI. The CDR3 protein is CASSDLKAGGIYGYTF. CDR3 nucleotides: TGCGCCAGCAGTGACCTAAAGGCAGGGGGCATCTATGGCTACACCTTC.

The chain uses TRBV7-8 and TRBJ2-1; weak D call: TRBD1 (5 bases). Germline CDR1 is SGHVS and CDR2 is FQNEAQ. The CDR3 sequence is 14 residues long. V gave up 0 bases and J gave up 4 bases, with 7 bases separating them. In DNA, the CDR3 is TGTGCCAGCAGCTTAGCGAGACAGTACAATGAGCAGTTCTTC. Encoded protein: CASSLARQYNEQFF.

CDR3 sequence reads: CASSRQTFSGANVLTF. CDR3 bases: TGTGCCAGCAGCCGTCAGACATTCTCTGGGGCCAACGTCCTGACTTTC. This chain joins TRBV7-2 and TRBJ2-6; D gene unclear. The CDR3 is made up of 16 amino acids. V lost 5 bases and J 0 bases, leaving 11 bases between the germline ends. CDR1 is SGHTA, CDR2 FQGNSA, per germline.

This clone appeared once. This rearrangement joins TRBV27 to TRBJ1-6; 8 bases fit TRBD1. The trim removed 2 bases at V and 4 bases at J, leaving 4 bases unmatched. This CDR3 comprises 16 residues. Germline loops: CDR1 MNHEY, CDR2 SMNVEV (reference sequence). The CDR3 DNA is TGTGCCAGCAGTTTAAACAGGGGGACTTATAATTCACCCCTCCACTTT. This codes for CASSLNRGTYNSPLHF.

The chain is built from TRBV6-5 and TRBJ1-2; tentatively, D is TRBD1 (6 bases). Per germline, CDR1 MNHEY and CDR2 SVGAGI. This CDR3 has 13 amino acids. Trimming stripped 6 bases from V and 5 bases from J, with 13 bases between. The CDR3 loop is CASRSGQLYGYTF. The CDR3 nucleotides are TGTGCCAGCAGGTCCGGACAGCTATATGGCTACACCTTC.

This chain uses TRBV28 with TRBJ2-2; 7 nucleotides align to TRBD1. Trimming took 6 bases from V and 7 from J; bases not matched to a gene: 5. The CDR3 extends over 13 amino acids. CDR1 is MDHEN, CDR2 SYDVKM, per germline. This chain's CDR3 is CASRLQGIGELFF. The CDR3 bases are TGTGCCAGCAGACTACAGGGGATCGGGGAGCTGTTTTTT.

This clone came up once. The gene calls are TRBV28 and TRBJ1-6, with 7 nucleotides matching TRBD1. CDR3 length: 17 residues. Germline CDR1 MDHEN, CDR2 SYDVKM. Trimming removed 7 bases from V and 14 bases from J; junction bases left unmatched: 23. The CDR3 here is CASTELEGGIGFLSLHF. CDR3 sequence (DNA): TGTGCCAGCACCGAACTTGAAGGGGGCATAGGCTTTTTGTCCCTCCACTTT.

The J gene is TRBJ2-2, the V gene TRBV27; D may be TRBD2 (6 bases). The CDR3 runs to 14 residues. The V end was cut by 6 bases, the J end by 0 bases, with 8 bases between. The V gene's germline CDR1 is MNHEY and CDR2 SMNVEV (reference sequence). CDR3 in DNA: TGTGCCAGCAGGGGACTGTCGAACACCGGGGAGCTGTTTTTT. Protein product: CASRGLSNTGELFF.

The chain employs TRBV19 and TRBJ1-5; no clear D gene. This CDR3 region has 15 residues. V lost 1 base and J lost 3, with 10 bases in between. From germline, CDR1 is LNHDA and CDR2 SQIVND (reference sequence). For the CDR3, the DNA is TGTGCCAGTAGTATAGGGGCTCGCGCCAATCAGCCCCAGCATTTT. Protein product: CASSIGARANQPQHF. The full variable domain, with the rest looked up from reference TRBV19 and TRBJ1-5, is DGGITQSPKYLFRKEGQNVTLSCEQNLNHDAMYWYRQDPGQGLRLIYYSQIVNDFQKGDIAEGYSVSREKKESFPLTVTSAQKNPTAFYLCASSIGARANQPQHFGDGTRLSIL.

A remark on this clone: One junction end disagrees with the germline gene, perhaps due to a read error. The same CDR3 arises from other DNA sequences in this sample as well. This sequence joins TRBV7-2 and TRBJ1-4, with D possibly matching TRBD1 (6 bases). The CDR3 consists of 15 residues. CDR1 is SGHTA and CDR2 is FQGNSA in the germline V gene. Here the CDR3 DNA reads TGTGCCAGCAGCCTTACGGGGACAACTAATGAAAAACTGCTTTTT. Its translation is CASSLTGTTNEKLLF.

J is TRBJ2-1 and V is TRBV9; TRBD1 is a possible D gene (6 bases). The CDR3 is 15 amino acids. V shed 0 bases and J shed 0 bases, with 7 bases lying between them. Germline CDR1 and CDR2: SGDLS and YYNGEE. CDR3 coding DNA: TGTGCCAGCAGCGTAGAAGGGGGCTCCTACAATGAGCAGTTCTTC. It translates to CASSVEGGSYNEQFF. Variable domain in full (rest from reference TRBV9 and TRBJ2-1): DSGVTQTPKHLITATGQRVTLRCSPRSGDLSVYWYQQSLDQGLQFLIQYYNGEERAKGNILERFSAQQFPDLHSELNLSSLELGDSALYFCASSVEGGSYNEQFFGPGTRLTVL.

The V gene is TRBV10-3, the J gene TRBJ2-2; D is possibly TRBD2 (5 bases). The CDR3 runs to 14 residues. Germline V gene sequence: CDR1 ENHRY, CDR2 SYGVKD. V dropped 8 bases and J dropped 4 bases, with 14 bases sitting between them. The CDR3, as DNA: TGTGCCATCGGCGTAAGCGGAGGCACCGGGGAGCTGTTTTTT. Translating it yields CAIGVSGGTGELFF.

V and J are TRBV6-6 and TRBJ2-7; 13 nucleotides match TRBD2. The V gene end was trimmed by 2 bases and the J gene end by 6 bases; junction bases not matched to a gene: 1. This CDR3 contains 14 residues. The germline V gene has CDR1 MNHNY and CDR2 SVGAGI (reference sequence). This CDR3 reads CASSYGLAGVEQYF. The CDR3 coding sequence is TGTGCCAGCAGTTACGGACTAGCGGGAGTCGAGCAGTACTTC.

This clone was detected once. The chain joins TRBV11-2 to TRBJ2-3, with TRBD1 matching over 7 bases. Trimming removed 5 bases from V and 5 bases from J; junction bases left unmatched: 1. This CDR3 comprises 12 residues. Germline V gene sequence: CDR1 SGHAT, CDR2 FQNNGV. CDR3 coding DNA: TGTGCCAGCAGCCCAGGGGGAGATACGCAGTATTTT. Residues: CASSPGGDTQYF.

CDR3 DNA sequence: TGTGCCAGCAGCCCCCGCGGCCCAGATACGCAGTATTTT. Amino acid sequence: CASSPRGPDTQYF. V usage is TRBV7-9 and J usage is TRBJ2-3; the D is unclear. Trimming shortened V by 5 bases and J by 4 bases, and 10 bases separated the two germline ends. There are 13 residues in the CDR3. The V gene's germline CDR1 is SEHNR and CDR2 FQNEAQ (reference sequence).

This clone came up once. The chain uses TRBV13 and TRBJ2-1, with 12 bases identical to TRBD2. V lost 6 bases, J lost 11 bases, and 8 bases stayed unmatched. This CDR3 has 14 residues. The V gene's germline CDR1 is PRHDT and CDR2 FYEKMQ (reference sequence). The CDR3 spells CASSSGLAGSKQFF. The DNA for the CDR3 is TGTGCCAGCAGTTCTGGACTAGCGGGGTCGAAGCAGTTCTTC. The whole variable domain, remainder taken from reference TRBV13 and TRBJ2-1, is AAGVIQSPRHLIKEKRETATLKCYPIPRHDTVYWYQQGPGQDPQFLISFYEKMQSDKGSIPDRFSAQQFSDYHSELNMSSLELGDSALYFCASSSGLAGSKQFFGPGTRLTVL.

The chain links TRBV6-6 to TRBJ1-1; 7 bases map to TRBD1. V lost 4 bases and J lost 5; bases outside the gene matches: 7. CDR3 length: 14 amino acids. Germline CDR1 reads MNHNY; CDR2 reads SVGAGI (reference sequence). CDR3 in DNA: TGTGCCAGCAGTTGGGACAAACAGGGGACTGAAGCTTTCTTT. Its protein is CASSWDKQGTEAFF.

The rearrangement uses TRBV19 and TRBJ1-4; D perhaps matches TRBD1 (5 bases). Germline CDR1 reads LNHDA; CDR2 reads SQIVND (reference sequence). The CDR3 loop spans 16 amino acids. Trimming cost V 2 bases and J 3 bases, with 13 bases left between them. The CDR3 loop is CASSIPGHTANEKLFF. As DNA, the CDR3 is TGTGCCAGTAGTATACCCGGACATACCGCTAATGAAAAACTGTTTTTT.

V is TRBV28 and J is TRBJ2-1; TRBD1 is a possible D gene (8 bases). The V gene's germline CDR1 is MDHEN and CDR2 SYDVKM. Trimming removed 2 bases at V and 10 bases at J, with 15 bases between. This CDR3 is built from 14 residues. In DNA form, the CDR3 reads TGTGCCAGCAGTTTACTGGACAGGGAGGGAGAGCAGTTCTTC. Translating gives CASSLLDREGEQFF.

V gene TRBV4-1 combines with J gene TRBJ2-1; 8 bases line up with TRBD2. V trimming: 6 bases; J trimming: 0 bases; junction bases outside the gene matches: 4. Germline assignment: CDR1 MGHRA and CDR2 YSYEKL. The CDR3 spans 15 residues. The CDR3 DNA reads TGCGCCAGCAGTCCCGGGACTAGCTCCTACAATGAGCAGTTCTTC. Translation gives CASSPGTSSYNEQFF.

This chain uses TRBV29-1 with TRBJ2-1; D not resolved. There are 16 residues in the CDR3. Germline V gene sequence: CDR1 SQVTM, CDR2 ANQGSEA. Trimming stripped 3 bases from V and 0 bases from J, with 15 bases between. CDR3 loop: CSVELPRASSYNEQFF. Here the CDR3 DNA reads TGCAGCGTTGAGCTACCGCGAGCTAGCTCCTACAATGAGCAGTTCTTC.

Turning to this clone: One junction end does not reproduce the germline sequence, and a read error may be involved. This chain uses TRBV6-5 with TRBJ1-1; perhaps TRBD1 as D (6 bases). The CDR3 is 11 residues long. Per germline, CDR1 MNHEY and CDR2 SVGAGI. The chain's CDR3 is CASSRDIILQF. The CDR3 DNA follows: TGTGCCAGCAGTAGGGACATAATACTACAATTT.

CDR3 amino acids: CASSLMTGRRTDTQYF. The CDR3 DNA reads as TGTGCCAGCAGCTTGATGACAGGGCGACGGACAGATACGCAGTATTTT. V and J are TRBV5-6 and TRBJ2-3; TRBD1 matches 7 bases. Germline CDR1 and CDR2: SGHDT and YYEEEE. There are 16 residues in the CDR3. V dropped 1 base and J dropped 3; count of bases not matched to a gene: 8.